Listed below are T cell receptor beta chains from one sample, sequenced in a study of spatial heterogeneity in lung cancer. TCRdb independently ran MiXCR on the 5' RACE reads; one entry per CDR3 protein. The data contain some 43,000 distinct CDR3 sequences, about 10% of them seen just once; the ten biggest clones take up about a sixth. Sample: PBMCs, taken at follow-up. The receptors were gathered from a female donor with early-stage non-small cell lung cancer. CDR3s include the opening cysteine and the closing phenylalanine or tryptophan. The D gene is left open where the match is weak. Part of the rows lack a size; the others show once, few, many or a class for expanded clones.

j_call clone_size v_call d_call cdr3_aa cdr3_nt
TRBJ2-5 . TRBV3-1 . CASSFLRGVQETQYF TGTGCCAGCAGCTTCCTTCGGGGAGTCCAAGAGACCCAGTACTTC
TRBJ2-3 few TRBV27 . CASSLARTTDTQYF TGTGCCAGCAGTTTGGCTAGGACTACAGATACGCAGTATTTT
TRBJ2-2 many TRBV7-9 . CASSLSGSGGSGELFF TGTGCCAGCAGCTTGTCGGGCAGTGGCGGGTCTGGGGAGCTGTTTTTT
TRBJ1-1 few TRBV6-1 TRBD1 CASSDEGANTEAFF TGTGCCAGCTCGGATGAGGGGGCGAACACTGAAGCTTTCTTT
TRBJ2-7 . TRBV6-2/TRBV6-3 . CASSPVERGHYEQYF TGTGCCAGCAGTCCCGTGGAGCGGGGACACTACGAGCAGTACTTC
TRBJ1-5 few TRBV5-5 . CASSLIAGEPQHF TGTGCCAGCAGCTTGATAGCGGGTGAGCCCCAGCATTTT
TRBJ2-2 many TRBV7-6 TRBD1 CASSLGGQGNTGELFF TGTGCCAGCAGCTTAGGAGGACAGGGGAACACCGGGGAGCTGTTTTTT
TRBJ1-2 many TRBV29-1 . CSVASEATNYGYTF TGCAGCGTAGCTTCTGAGGCAACTAACTATGGCTACACCTTC
TRBJ2-7 . TRBV7-2 . CAGSQGRGANYEQYF TGTGCCGGCAGCCAGGGGCGGGGAGCTAACTACGAGCAGTACTTC
TRBJ2-7 . TRBV15 TRBD1 CATTGTGTYEQYF TGTGCCACCACCGGGACAGGGACATACGAGCAGTACTTC
TRBJ1-5 few TRBV6-6 TRBD1 CASSYQLGDRANQPQHF TGTGCCAGCAGTTACCAATTGGGGGACAGGGCCAATCAGCCCCAGCATTTT
TRBJ1-1 many TRBV7-2 . CASSPTVQGNTEAFF TGTGCCAGCAGCCCAACTGTACAGGGGAACACTGAAGCTTTCTTT
TRBJ1-4 . TRBV5-8 . CASSLGVSTNEKLFF TGTGCCAGCAGCTTGGGGGTTTCAACTAATGAAAAACTGTTTTTT
TRBJ1-1 many TRBV5-6 . CASSLGATEAFF TGTGCCAGCAGCTTGGGGGCCACTGAAGCTTTCTTT
TRBJ2-4 medium-sized TRBV10-3 TRBD1 CAISDRDRENIQYF TGTGCCATCAGTGATCGGGACAGGGAAAACATTCAGTACTTC
TRBJ1-1 . TRBV28 . CASSLGLEAFF TGTGCCAGCAGTTTGGGACTAGAAGCTTTCTTT
TRBJ1-5 many TRBV13 . CASSINLGQPQHF TGTGCCAGCAGTATAAATTTGGGTCAGCCCCAGCATTTT
TRBJ2-6 many TRBV7-3 . CASSSPRAGANVLTF TGTGCCAGCAGCTCCCCGAGGGCTGGGGCCAACGTCCTGACTTTC
TRBJ2-3 few TRBV7-3 TRBD2 CASSTSGGADTQYF TGTGCCAGCAGCACGAGCGGGGGTGCAGATACGCAGTATTTT
TRBJ1-6 . TRBV28 . CASSLRSQGSSPLHF TGTGCCAGCAGTTTACGATCGCAGGGGAGTTCACCCCTCCACTTT
TRBJ2-7 few TRBV20-1 . CSAPGEDNEQYF TGCAGTGCCCCGGGGGAAGACAACGAGCAGTACTTC
TRBJ2-3 . TRBV2 TRBD1 CASTGRKQGAIDTQYF TGTGCCAGCACTGGACGAAAACAGGGGGCTATAGATACGCAGTATTTT
TRBJ2-3 . TRBV29-1 TRBD1 CSVTTDRGLPDTQYF TGCAGCGTCACTACCGACAGGGGGCTCCCAGATACGCAGTATTTT
TRBJ2-1 few TRBV11-1 . CASSFRQGTHNEQFF TGTGCCAGCAGCTTCAGGCAGGGTACCCACAATGAGCAGTTCTTC
TRBJ1-1 . TRBV7-2 . CASSRQLRTEAFF TGTGCCAGCAGCCGCCAGTTAAGGACTGAAGCTTTCTTT
TRBJ1-5 . TRBV28 TRBD1 CASSYGTGGLWLNQPQHF TGTGCCAGCAGCTATGGGACAGGGGGTTTGTGGCTAAATCAGCCCCAGCATTTT
TRBJ2-2 few TRBV7-2 . CASRLGGLTGELFF TGTGCCAGCCGACTAGGCGGCCTCACCGGGGAGCTGTTTTTT